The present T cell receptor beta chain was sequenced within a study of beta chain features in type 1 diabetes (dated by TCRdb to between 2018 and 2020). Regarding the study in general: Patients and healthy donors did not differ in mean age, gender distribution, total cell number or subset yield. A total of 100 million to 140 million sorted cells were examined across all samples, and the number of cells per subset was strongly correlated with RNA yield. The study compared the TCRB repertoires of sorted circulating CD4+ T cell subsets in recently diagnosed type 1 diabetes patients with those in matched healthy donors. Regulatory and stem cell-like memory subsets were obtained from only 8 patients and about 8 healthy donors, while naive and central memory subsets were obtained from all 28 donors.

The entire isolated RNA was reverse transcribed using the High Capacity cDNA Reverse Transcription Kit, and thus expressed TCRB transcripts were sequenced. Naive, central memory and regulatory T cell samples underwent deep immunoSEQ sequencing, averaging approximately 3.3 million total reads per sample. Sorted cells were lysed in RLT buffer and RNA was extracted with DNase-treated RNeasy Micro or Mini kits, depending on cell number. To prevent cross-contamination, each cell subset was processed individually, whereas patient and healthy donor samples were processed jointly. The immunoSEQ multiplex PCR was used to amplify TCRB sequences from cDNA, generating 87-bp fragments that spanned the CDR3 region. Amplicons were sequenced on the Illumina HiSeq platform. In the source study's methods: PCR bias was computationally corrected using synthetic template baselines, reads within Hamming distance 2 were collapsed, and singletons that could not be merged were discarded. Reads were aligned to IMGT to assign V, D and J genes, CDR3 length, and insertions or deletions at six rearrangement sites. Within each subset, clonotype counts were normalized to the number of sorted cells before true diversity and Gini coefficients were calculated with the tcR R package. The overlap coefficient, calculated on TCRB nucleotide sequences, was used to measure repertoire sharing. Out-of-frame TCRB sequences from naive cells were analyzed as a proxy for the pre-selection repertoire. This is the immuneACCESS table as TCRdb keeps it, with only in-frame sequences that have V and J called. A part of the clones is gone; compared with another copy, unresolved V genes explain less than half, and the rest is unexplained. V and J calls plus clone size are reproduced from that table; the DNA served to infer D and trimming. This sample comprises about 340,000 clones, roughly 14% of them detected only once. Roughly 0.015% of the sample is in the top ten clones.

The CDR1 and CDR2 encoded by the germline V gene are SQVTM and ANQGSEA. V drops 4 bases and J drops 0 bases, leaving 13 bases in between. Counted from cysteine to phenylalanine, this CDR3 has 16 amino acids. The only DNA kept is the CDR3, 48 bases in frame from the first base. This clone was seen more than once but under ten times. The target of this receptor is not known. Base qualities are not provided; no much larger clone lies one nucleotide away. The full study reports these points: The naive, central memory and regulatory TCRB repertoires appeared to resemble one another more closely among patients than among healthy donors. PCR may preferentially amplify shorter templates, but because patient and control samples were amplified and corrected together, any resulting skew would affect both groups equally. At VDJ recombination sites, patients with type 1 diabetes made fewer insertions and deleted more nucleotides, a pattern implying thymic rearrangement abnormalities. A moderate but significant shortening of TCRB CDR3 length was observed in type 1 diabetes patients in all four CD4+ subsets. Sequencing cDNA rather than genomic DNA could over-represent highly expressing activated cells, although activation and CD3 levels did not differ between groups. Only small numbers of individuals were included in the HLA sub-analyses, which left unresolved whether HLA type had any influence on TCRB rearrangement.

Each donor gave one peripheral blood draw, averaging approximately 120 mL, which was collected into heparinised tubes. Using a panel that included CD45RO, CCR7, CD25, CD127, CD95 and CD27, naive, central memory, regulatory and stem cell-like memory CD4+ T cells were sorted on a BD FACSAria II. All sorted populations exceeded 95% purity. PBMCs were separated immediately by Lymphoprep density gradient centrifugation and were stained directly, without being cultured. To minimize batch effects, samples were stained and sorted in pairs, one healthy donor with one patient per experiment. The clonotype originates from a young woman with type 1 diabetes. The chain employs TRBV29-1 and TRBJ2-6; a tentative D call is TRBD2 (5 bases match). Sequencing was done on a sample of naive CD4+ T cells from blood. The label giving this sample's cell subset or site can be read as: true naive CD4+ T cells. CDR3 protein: CSVGGGRRSGANVLTF. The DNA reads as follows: TGCAGCGTTGGCGGAGGACGACGCTCTGGGGCCAACGTCCTGACTTTC.